The clone carrying this TCR beta chain came up a few times. This record belongs to a study of blood T cell repertoires in COVID-19. Study-wide context: Nucleic acid was either cDNA or gDNA, and it came from T cells, B-cell-depleted T cells, or PBMCs.

As originally analysed: Amplification from reference gene primers served as the basis for estimated nucleated cell counts. Method: immunoSEQ multiplex PCR; TCRdb's copy keeps in-frame clones and lacks some. V and J calls and clone size come straight from that table; D and trimming were deduced from the DNA. The table lists fewer than 350,000 clones, approximately 80% of them singletons. The CDR3 consists of 14 residues. With V trimmed by 3 bases and J by 1 base, 3 bases remained unmatched. Germline V gene lookup returns CDR1 MNHNS and CDR2 SASEGT. The TCR originated in a woman aged 50 to 60 with active or convalescent COVID-19. J is TRBJ2-7 and V is TRBV6-1; 7 bases align to TRBD2. Material for sequencing was peripheral blood. The CDR3 DNA reads as TGTGCCAGCAGTGACATGCGGGGGTCCTACGAGCAGTACTTC. Its translation: CASSDMRGSYEQYF.